Presented here are 2 T cell receptor beta chains from one specimen sequenced in a study of spatial heterogeneity in lung cancer. Described time point: sample taken at primary tumor resection. No antigen is known for these receptors. TCRdb re-called the 5' RACE reads through MiXCR, storing one row per CDR3 protein. This table has 15,000 to 20,000 distinct CDR3 sequences, around 6.5% appearing once. Study-level points and caveats: Tumor mutation counts were tracked by expanded intratumoral alpha and beta TCR counts.

Sequencing was performed on lung tumor tissue, taken at surgery. These receptors came from a female donor with early-stage non-small cell lung cancer.

By share of the sample, this clonotype is medium-sized. This sequence joins TRBV5-8 and TRBJ1-1; D not certain. This CDR3 has 12 amino acids. Germline V CDR1 and CDR2: SGHTS, YDEGEE. Trimming took 0 bases from V and 6 from J, leaving 6 bases between them. CDR3 nucleotide sequence: TGTGCCAGCAGCTTGGGGGTCGCTGAAGCTTTCTTT. The encoded protein is CASSLGVAEAFF. The entire variable domain, with the rest obtained from reference TRBV5-8 and TRBJ1-1, is as follows: EAGVTQSPTHLIKTRGQQATLRCSPISGHTSVYWYQQALGLGLQFLLWYDEGEERNRGNFPPRFSGRQFPNYSSELNVNALELEDSALYLCASSLGVAEAFFGQGTRLTVV.

The chain has TRBV4-2 and TRBJ1-3, with TRBD1 as a possible D gene (5 bases). V gave up 1 base and J gave up 3 bases, with 13 bases separating them. Per germline, CDR1 LGHNA and CDR2 YNFKEQ. The CDR3 contains 16 residues. CDR3: CASSQGGSMVGNTIYF. The CDR3 DNA follows: TGTGCCAGCAGCCAAGGGGGGTCTATGGTTGGAAACACCATATATTTT.